This entry is about one TCR beta chain. Antigen specificity is unknown. These data belong to a study of OX40 agonist ivuxolimab in advanced cancers. General study findings and limits: Expanded clones belonging to CD8+ T cells outnumbered, on average, those of CD4+. At 0.1 to 3.0 mg/kg and by week 6, clonal expansion occurred in CD4+ and CD8+ blood T cells.

V was cut by 6 bases and J by 0 bases, with 14 bases left in between. Per the germline V gene, CDR1 is SEHNR and CDR2 is FQNEAQ (reference sequence). CDR3 length: 15 residues. Researchers took blood at baseline, on cycle 4 day 1, and on cycle 7 day 1. Assay used: immunoSEQ multiplex PCR; TCRdb lists only in-frame clones, some missing. Of 98,000 or so clones detected, roughly nine tenths appear once; the ten largest clones hold around 0.82%. The chain has TRBV7-9 and TRBJ2-5, with D possibly matching TRBD2 (6 bases). The TCR originated in an adult with an advanced solid tumor such as melanoma, head and neck, liver or kidney cancer. Specimen: CD4+ or CD8+ T cells sorted from blood, collected in a trial of the OX40 agonist ivuxolimab. The CDR3 DNA reads TGTGCCAGCAGGCTGGGGGACTCCTACCAAGAGACCCAGTACTTC. Its translation is CASRLGDSYQETQYF. Full variable domain (remainder filled in from reference TRBV7-9 and TRBJ2-5): DTGVSQNPRHKITKRGQNVTFRCDPISEHNRLYWYRQTLGQGPEFLTYFQNEAQLEKSRLLSDRFSAERPKGSFSTLEIQRTEQGDSAMYLCASRLGDSYQETQYFGPGTRLLVL.